This T cell receptor (beta chain) derives from a study of early T cells in non-severe SARS-CoV-2 infection (dated by TCRdb to the early 2020s). About the full investigation: Because TCR sequencing relied on bulk RNA taken from unsorted whole blood, pairing of alpha and beta chains was not possible. Results and caveats for the whole study, not just this receptor: VDJdb matching was skewed toward anti-spike CD8 responses and likely underestimated virus-specific expansions, missing private and CD4 specificities.

Trimming costs V 1 base and J 3 bases, and their ends lie 7 bases apart. The CDR3 runs 12 residues from the cysteine to the phenylalanine. Of the read, only the CDR3 DNA is kept; its 36 bases are in frame from base 1. CDR1 and CDR2, looked up from the germline V gene (reference sequence), are DFQATT and SNEGSKA. With regard to this clonotype: The antigen it recognizes is unknown. The input lacks base qualities; no much larger clone sits a single base away.

The study was a case-control design nested within a healthcare worker cohort in London, UK, with weekly nasopharyngeal swab PCR tests and blood sampling. Healthcare workers were recruited during the week of the UK lockdown, between 23 and 31 March 2020, and followed weekly for up to roughly 16 weeks. The library was built by means of 5' RACE. The reads were generated on a NextSeq 500. The TCR library protocol attached unique molecular identifiers to individual cDNA molecules to correct for sequencing error and PCR bias. TCR alpha and beta chains were both sequenced, and the abundances of alpha and beta sequences in each sample were closely correlated with each other. The authors' pipeline ran thus. Decombinator V4 was used to annotate TCR sequences for V gene, J gene and CDR3. Expanded TCRs were defined as changing significantly between any two time points under a Poisson model with p below 0.0001. TCR abundances were normalised to the total number of TCRs sequenced per sample and were expressed as counts per million. MAIT TCRs were defined by TRAV1-2 paired with TRAJ12, TRAJ20 or TRAJ33, and iNKT TCRs by TRAV10 paired with TRAJ18. VDJdb, accessed on 1 November 2021, was searched for TCRs annotated for CMV, EBV and SARS-CoV-2, and TCRs annotated for more than one antigen were excluded. The public reads were reanalyzed by TCRdb: fastp trimming at Q25, MiXCR alignment, in-frame beta chains only. Identical CDR3 protein sequences are pooled into one entry, listed with their most common genes and DNA. The V and J calls were determined by TCRdb, not by the authors. A total of under 65,000 distinct CDR3 sequences appear in this sample, 13% of them only once. In total, the top ten clones hold about 9.3% of the sample.

This TCR came from an adult who was a healthcare worker with PCR-confirmed SARS-CoV-2 infection or an uninfected control (not recorded which). Recombination joined TRBV20-1 with TRBJ2-7; the D gene is unclear. Material: whole blood, obtained at baseline. The encoded CDR3 is CSARGDDYEQYF. The nucleotide sequence reads TGCAGTGCTAGAGGCGACGACTACGAGCAGTACTTC.